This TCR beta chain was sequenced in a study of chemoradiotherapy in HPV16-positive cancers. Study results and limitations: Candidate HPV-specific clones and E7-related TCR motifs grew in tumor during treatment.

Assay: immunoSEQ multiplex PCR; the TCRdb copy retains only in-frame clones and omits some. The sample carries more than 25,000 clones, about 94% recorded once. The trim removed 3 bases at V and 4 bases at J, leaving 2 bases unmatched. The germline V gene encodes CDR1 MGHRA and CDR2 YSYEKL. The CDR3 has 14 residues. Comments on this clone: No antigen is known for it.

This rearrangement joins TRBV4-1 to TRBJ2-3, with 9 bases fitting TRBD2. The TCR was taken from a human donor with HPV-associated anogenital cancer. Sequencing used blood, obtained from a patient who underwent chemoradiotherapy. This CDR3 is CASSQREGADTQYF. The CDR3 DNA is TGCGCCAGCAGCCAGCGGGAGGGGGCAGATACGCAGTATTTT.